Listed below are T cell receptor beta chains from one sample, sequenced in a study of PD-L1 blockade in urothelial cancer. TCRdb keeps only in-frame clones here, not all; method: immunoSEQ multiplex PCR. Among roughly 63,000 clones, roughly 76% were seen once, and the ten largest hold 4.5% to 6%. The sequencing here drew on PBMCs, taken around atezolizumab (anti-PD-L1) treatment. These receptors were taken from a man between 70 and 80 years old with urothelial cancer. Both conserved end residues are part of each CDR3. D genes are given only for firm matches.

D: NA
V: TRBV30
CDR3: CAGSGLGDYGYTF

D: NA
V: TRBV30
CDR3: CAWGRDRPKGYTF

D: NA
V: TRBV27
CDR3: CASSFASGVSYNSPLHF

D: NA
V: TRBV7-2
CDR3: CASSQSNYGYGYTF

D: TRBD2
V: TRBV29-1
CDR3: CSVLTGLAELYNEQFF

D: TRBD1
V: TRBV5-6
CDR3: CASSSTGGDLTEAFF

D: TRBD1
V: TRBV7-2
CDR3: CASSRGQGASGNTIYF

D: TRBD1
V: TRBV5-1
CDR3: CASSLGGTGGFSDTQYF

D: TRBD2
V: TRBV7-2
CDR3: CASSLKAVGLAGMETQYF

D: NA
V: TRBV5-6
CDR3: CASSPGQTNTEAFF

D: TRBD1
V: TRBV4-1
CDR3: CASSQTGTGNEKLFF

D: NA
V: TRBV10-2
CDR3: CASSNTQNTEAFF

D: NA
V: TRBV10-1
CDR3: CASSESQGKGETQYF

D: NA
V: TRBV7-6
CDR3: CASSFQANTEAFF

D: TRBD1
V: TRBV5-8
CDR3: CASSLGQGGFNQPQHF

D: NA
V: TRBV29-1
CDR3: CSVREALNTEAFF

D: TRBD2
V: TRBV27
CDR3: CASQLAGGLGEQFF

D: NA
V: TRBV6-4
CDR3: CASSDGLEDEQFF

D: TRBD2
V: TRBV5-4
CDR3: CASSLLAGGNEQFF

D: NA
V: TRBV19
CDR3: CASSIIQGQNEQFF

D: TRBD1
V: TRBV6-5
CDR3: CASAPDRGYGYTF

D: NA
V: TRBV25-1
CDR3: CASSDGRLYEQYF

D: NA
V: TRBV30
CDR3: CAWSQTGDGYTF

D: TRBD1
V: TRBV7-2
CDR3: CASSQQGGNNQPQHF

D: TRBD1
V: TRBV15
CDR3: CATSSSGTGSYGYTF

D: NA
V: TRBV6-6
CDR3: CASSRTSGGTEAFF

D: NA
V: TRBV9
CDR3: CASSVAQGGATDTQYF

D: NA
V: TRBV5-1
CDR3: CASSLDSPADQPQHF

D: NA
V: TRBV5-1
CDR3: CASSLDSGELFF

D: TRBD1
V: TRBV5-4
CDR3: CASSSQGAREQYF

D: NA
V: TRBV7-9
CDR3: CASSQRGGRGINEQFF

D: TRBD2
V: TRBV29-1
CDR3: CSVEGGGAYNEQFF

D: TRBD1
V: TRBV7-6
CDR3: CASSLRGQAETQYF

D: NA
V: TRBV27
CDR3: CASSRARQVSNEKLFF

D: TRBD2
V: TRBV5-1
CDR3: CASSPGTSGDQETQYF

D: NA
V: TRBV27
CDR3: CASSWGGGGAYGYTF